This T cell receptor beta chain emerged from a study of cytomegalovirus exposure and HLA in healthy donors. The study, taken as a whole, reports: The CMV antigen specificity of a few CMV-associated chains was confirmed through in vitro analysis. CMV serostatus stood as the only immune exposure information on hand. Prior analysis indicated that the majority of TCR beta V segments exhibited productivity approximately 87% or approximately 30% of the time.

Primers: 60 Vbeta forward and 13 Jbeta reverse. The method was immunoSEQ multiplex PCR; TCRdb's version includes in-frame clones alone and lacks a portion of them. The sample contains 90,000 to 120,000 clones, less than 80% of which appear only once. CDR1 is SGHRS and CDR2 is YFSETQ in the germline V gene. J lost 5 bases, V lost 4 bases, and 21 bases had no gene match. This CDR3 contains 18 residues. Turning to this clone: Its antigen is currently unknown.

V is TRBV5-1 and J is TRBJ2-7, with TRBD1 identical over 7 bases. The receptor's source is a man aged 25 to 45 in good health and CMV-seronegative. Material for sequencing was PBMCs. CDR3 in DNA: TGCGCCAGCAGCCCTTACAACGACAGGGAAGGTGGGGGAGACGAGCAGTACTTC. Translating gives CASSPYNDREGGGDEQYF. The full variable domain, in which reference TRBV5-1 and TRBJ2-7 provide the parts outside the CDR3, is KAGVTQTPRYLIKTRGQQVTLSCSPISGHRSVSWYQQTPGQGLQFLFEYFSETQRNKGNFPGRFSGRQFSNSRSEMNVSTLELGDSALYLCASSPYNDREGGGDEQYFGPGTRLTVT.